The TCR beta chain described here comes from a study of blood T cell repertoires in COVID-19 (dated by TCRdb to the early 2020s). For the study in its entirety: Samples from collaborators originated in the United States, Italy and Spain and spanned both the acute and convalescent phases of COVID-19. A de-identified subject ID, COVID-19 status, age in years and sex were almost always included in the sample metadata. HLA class I and class II types, where available, came from metadata supplied by the sample provider rather than from assay-based typing. The samples were drawn from two sources: the first 160 participants of the ongoing ImmuneRACE study, and about 1,300 subjects contributed by 6 global collaborators. The dataset comprised deeply sampled blood TCRbeta repertoires from subjects exposed to, actively infected with, or recovered from COVID-19. A freely available public database, intended as a resource for researchers studying the immune response to SARS-CoV-2, is where the repertoires were released. The prospective study material was composed of cDNA or gDNA derived from T cells, B-cell-depleted T cells, or PBMCs.

Trimming accounts for 9 bases at V and 2 bases at J, while the number of junction bases matched to no gene is 6. The CDR3 goes from the cysteine to the phenylalanine over 14 residues. Just the 42-base CDR3 DNA is kept, in frame starting at base 1. For CDR1 and CDR2, the germline V gene lists KGHDR and SFDVKD. TCRbeta CDR3 regions were amplified from genomic DNA using the immunoSEQ Assay, a bias-controlled multiplex PCR. The study's own analysis went as follows. Within the assay, amplification of reference gene primers was used to estimate how many nucleated cells each sample contained. Sequence reads were collapsed and filtered to measure the absolute abundance of every unique TCRbeta CDR3 rearrangement. For each sample, productive Simpson clonality was calculated by taking the square root of Simpson's diversity index across productive rearrangements. As stored in TCRdb, this immuneACCESS dataset retains in-frame rearrangements with V and J assigned. A fraction of the clones does not appear; measured against another copy, unresolved V genes explain less than half of the discrepancy, and the remainder lacks a known reason. For V, J and clone size, that table is used; D and trimming come from the DNA. This sample lists just over 300,000 clones; around nine tenths were detected once. The ten largest make up 1.5% to 2% of the sample.

At one collaborating source in Seattle, patients were enrolled during active infection and were followed longitudinally through the course of disease. Collaborating institutions collected whole blood in K2EDTA tubes following their own protocols. For TCRbeta analysis, collaborators shipped samples as frozen whole blood, isolated PBMCs, or DNA extracted from either of those sample types. What the authors observed across the whole study: The quantity of clinical and demographic metadata differed by source and by participant and was supplied without curation.

With respect to this clone: Its antigen remains undetermined. No base quality information exists; no much larger clone differs at one position.

The V and J segments used are TRBV24-1 and TRBJ2-3; 8 bases in the junction line up with TRBD2. The sequence derives from a woman between 25 and 40 years old with COVID-19, enrolled during active disease. The sequencing sample was made of peripheral blood. The CDR3 has the sequence CATGFGGATDTQYF. The nucleotide sequence reads as follows: TGTGCCACCGGTTTCGGGGGGGCCACAGATACGCAGTATTTT.